The 5 T cell receptor beta chains listed next were all sequenced from one sample in a study of blood T cell repertoires in COVID-19. Assay used: immunoSEQ multiplex PCR; TCRdb lists only in-frame clones, some missing. The sample has about 260,000 clones, 80% to 85% seen once. The sequencing input was peripheral blood. Receptors were obtained from a woman in her thirties or forties who had recovered from COVID-19.

In this sample, this clone is medium-sized. The chain is built from TRBV6-1 and TRBJ1-5; 7 nucleotides match TRBD1. From germline, CDR1 is MNHNS and CDR2 SASEGT. Trimming took 0 bases from V and 5 from J; bases not matched to a gene: 4. This CDR3 comprises 15 residues. The CDR3 bases are TGTGCCAGCAGTGAAGCGCCCGGACAGGATCAGCCCCAGCATTTT. As protein: CASSEAPGQDQPQHF.

This rearrangement joins TRBV7-8 to TRBJ1-5, with D possibly matching TRBD1 (5 bases). Trimming cost V 3 bases and J 6 bases, with 12 bases left between them. Germline V gene data show CDR1 as SGHVS and CDR2 as FQNEAQ. The CDR3 runs 14 residues. CDR3 sequence: CASSLAGGGQPQHF. CDR3 in DNA: TGTGCCAGCAGCTTGGCGGGGGGTGGTCAGCCCCAGCATTTT.

The CDR3 nucleotides read TGTGCCAGCAGCCGAGGCGGGGGATCAACTGGAAACACCATATATTTT. This encodes CASSRGGGSTGNTIYF. This chain connects TRBV28 to TRBJ1-3; TRBD1 is a possible D gene (5 bases). V lost 6 bases to trimming and J lost 2 bases, with 17 bases between them. Germline values: CDR1 MDHEN, CDR2 SYDVKM. The CDR3 covers 16 residues.

The chain combines TRBV3-1 (or the pseudogene TRBV3-2) with TRBJ2-1, with 9 bases aligning to TRBD1. CDR1 is LGHDT and CDR2 is YNNKEL in the germline V gene (reference sequence). This CDR3 contains 15 residues. J lost 7 bases, V lost 0 bases, and 4 bases had no gene match. The CDR3 is CASSQDSGTGNEQFF. For the CDR3, the DNA is TGTGCCAGCAGCCAAGATTCCGGGACAGGGAATGAGCAGTTCTTC.

The chain carries TRBV25-1 and TRBJ1-5; D may be TRBD1 (6 bases). The CDR3 covers 14 residues. V was cut by 3 bases and J by 5 bases, with 11 bases left in between. CDR1 and CDR2 from the germline V gene are MGHDK and SYGVNS. As DNA, the CDR3 is TGTGCCAGCAGTGATTTACAGGGCTATCAGCCCCAGCATTTT. Protein: CASSDLQGYQPQHF.